This T cell receptor (beta chain) was sequenced during a study of CXCR3-negative and CXCR3-positive naive CD8 T cells. Notes on the study in general: Whereas both naive subsets had comparably high diversity, memory CD8+ cells had much lower diversity. Against CXCR3-negative naive cells, CXCR3-positive naive cells showed more hydrophobic TRB CDR3s. Memory cells diverged, while naive CXCR3-positive and CXCR3-negative cells had similar TRBV-TRBJ usage.

Libraries were UMI-labeled 5' RACE TRB cDNA. One entry per CDR3 protein, without DNA, is what TCRdb gives after re-calling the 5' RACE reads. This specimen shows roughly 80,000 distinct CDR3 sequences; the ten leading clones hold approximately 0.67%. The length of the CDR3 is 14 residues. Germline CDR1 reads MNHEY; CDR2 reads SVGAGI. Regarding this clonotype: No antigen is known for it.

J is TRBJ2-2 and V is TRBV6-5. The specimen was naive CXCR3+ CD8+ T cells from blood. The subset here: CD45RO-CCR7+CD27+CD95- naive CD8+ T cells expressing CXCR3 (TNR3+). The source of this sequence is a human donor in good health. Some clones in this sample may be carry-over from other donors' samples. CDR3 loop: CASSYSRGTGELFF.